This T cell receptor beta chain was identified during a study of blood T cell repertoires in COVID-19. Germline CDR1 is SGHRS and CDR2 is YFSETQ. The CDR3 spans 16 residues. V was clipped by 0 bases and J by 0 bases, with 12 bases between them. Source study methods: Estimates of nucleated cell counts were drawn from the amplification of reference gene primers. Sequenced by immunoSEQ multiplex PCR; TCRdb stores in-frame clones only, minus some. Clone size and V and J calls were adopted from that table, with D and trimming inferred from the DNA. The sample records fewer than 300,000 clones, 90% to 95% being singletons.

This clonotype was obtained from a woman aged 25-40 years with COVID-19, enrolled during active disease. This chain joins TRBV5-1 and TRBJ1-1; no clear D. The material sequenced was peripheral blood. CDR3 protein: CASSLDGSGVNTEAFF. CDR3 DNA sequence: TGCGCCAGCAGCTTGGATGGGTCGGGAGTGAACACTGAAGCTTTCTTT.